This T cell receptor (beta chain) comes out of a study of blood T cells in healthy people across ages. About the research overall: Roughly one uniquely barcoded beta molecule per two T cells was captured.

Sample-barcoded 5' priming and a J-beta primer mix drove a second PCR of roughly 6 to 12 cycles. One entry per CDR3 protein results from TCRdb running MiXCR on the 5' RACE reads. The sample has around 1.5 million distinct CDR3 sequences, 35% to 45% seen once. The germline V gene encodes CDR1 MNHNY and CDR2 SVGAGI (reference sequence). The CDR3 is 13 residues long. Trimming left V 10 bases short and J 2 bases short, with 15 bases between. This clonotype was found a few times. Roughly 9 milliliters of peripheral blood were drawn from each donor. The receptor was derived from a woman aged 18-29 years in good health. This sequence joins TRBV6-6 and TRBJ2-7, with D tentatively TRBD2 (6 bases). The sequenced material came from blood. CDR3: CATKAGLTYEQYF. The CDR3 nucleotides read TGTGCCACGAAAGCGGGTCTTACCTACGAGCAGTACTTC.